Following are 19 T cell receptor beta chains from one sample sequenced in a study of CD8 T cells in ankylosing spondylitis. TCRdb re-analysed the 5' RACE reads in MiXCR, keeping a single row per CDR3 protein. The sample consists of more than 25,000 distinct CDR3 sequences, about 5.1% of them appearing once. The sequenced sample was blood, either unsorted or a sorted T cell fraction (not recorded which). The source of these receptors is a female donor with ankylosing spondylitis or in good health (not recorded which).

This clonotype was seen many times. V gene TRBV9 combines with J gene TRBJ2-1, with 15 bases matching TRBD2. CDR3 length equals 19 residues. Germline lookup yields CDR1 SGDLS and CDR2 YYNGEE. Trimming removed 4 bases from V and 0 bases from J; junction bases left unmatched: 8. CDR3 nucleotide sequence: TGTGCCAGCAGCCCGGGACTAGCGGGAGGTCCTGGCTCCTACAATGAGCAGTTCTTC. Translating gives CASSPGLAGGPGSYNEQFF.

This clonotype has at least ten counts. J is TRBJ2-1 and V is TRBV9; D possibly corresponds to TRBD1 (6 bases). Trimming removed 3 bases at V and 5 bases at J, with 21 bases between. The CDR3 totals 17 residues. Germline lookup yields CDR1 SGDLS and CDR2 YYNGEE. Here the CDR3 DNA reads TGTGCCAGCAGCGAGGCCCCCTTAGGCAGGGGCGACAATGAGCAGTTCTTC. This codes for CASSEAPLGRGDNEQFF.

This clonotype has a count of ten or more. The chain joins TRBV9 to TRBJ2-3, with TRBD2 matching over 7 bases. This CDR3 has 14 residues. CDR1 is SGDLS and CDR2 is YYNGEE in the germline V gene. J lost 6 bases, V lost 1 base, and 5 bases had no gene match. The CDR3 spells CASSVSGGADTQYF. The CDR3 DNA sequence: TGTGCCAGCAGCGTATCGGGGGGAGCGGATACGCAGTATTTT. Combining the CDR3 with reference TRBV9 and TRBJ2-3 gives the whole variable domain DSGVTQTPKHLITATGQRVTLRCSPRSGDLSVYWYQQSLDQGLQFLIQYYNGEERAKGNILERFSAQQFPDLHSELNLSSLELGDSALYFCASSVSGGADTQYFGPGTRLTVL.

In its sample, this clonotype was seen many times. The chain uses TRBV9 and TRBJ1-6; D call uncertain. The germline CDR1 and CDR2 sequences are SGDLS and YYNGEE. The CDR3 spans 14 residues. V was cut by 3 bases and J by 7 bases, with 11 bases left in between. The CDR3 spells CASSAQMDNSPLHF. The CDR3 bases are TGTGCCAGCAGCGCCCAAATGGACAATTCACCCCTCCACTTT. The whole variable domain, filled in from reference TRBV9 and TRBJ1-6, reads DSGVTQTPKHLITATGQRVTLRCSPRSGDLSVYWYQQSLDQGLQFLIQYYNGEERAKGNILERFSAQQFPDLHSELNLSSLELGDSALYFCASSAQMDNSPLHFGNGTRLTVT.

This clonotype was recorded at least ten times. CDR3 loop: CASSAYIGVGAENNEQFF. CDR3 DNA: TGTGCCAGCAGCGCGTATATTGGCGTGGGGGCAGAGAACAATGAGCAGTTCTTC. This sequence joins TRBV9 and TRBJ2-1; tentative D call: TRBD1 (6 bases). CDR1 is SGDLS, CDR2 YYNGEE, per germline. This CDR3 spans 18 amino acids. Trimming pared 3 bases from V and 5 bases from J, leaving 24 bases between. Together with reference TRBV9 and TRBJ2-1, the CDR3 gives the full variable domain: DSGVTQTPKHLITATGQRVTLRCSPRSGDLSVYWYQQSLDQGLQFLIQYYNGEERAKGNILERFSAQQFPDLHSELNLSSLELGDSALYFCASSAYIGVGAENNEQFFGPGTRLTVL.

This clonotype has at least ten counts. The CDR3 protein is CASSAGTGRNIQYF. The CDR3 DNA reads as TGTGCCAGCAGCGCGGGGACAGGGCGAAACATTCAGTACTTC. The chain joins TRBV9 to TRBJ2-4; TRBD1 aligns across 9 bases. This CDR3 contains 14 residues. CDR1 is SGDLS and CDR2 is YYNGEE in the germline V gene. V shed 3 bases, J shed 6 bases, and the junction held 4 bases outside the gene matches.

This clonotype was seen many times. The chain combines TRBV9 with TRBJ1-1; 9 bases align to TRBD1. The CDR3 is 17 amino acids. The ends lost 0 bases at V and 4 bases at J; junction bases unmatched: 10. Germline V CDR1 and CDR2: SGDLS, YYNGEE. The chain's CDR3 is CASSVGSGDREGTEAFF. In DNA, the CDR3 is TGTGCCAGCAGCGTAGGGTCGGGGGACAGGGAGGGCACTGAAGCTTTCTTT.

This clonotype was seen at least ten times. CDR3 residues: CASSPRGGLTSTDTQYF. As DNA, the CDR3 is TGTGCCAGCAGCCCCCGCGGGGGGCTCACTAGCACAGATACGCAGTATTTT. This chain connects TRBV9 to TRBJ2-3; TRBD2 aligns across 8 bases. From germline, CDR1 is SGDLS and CDR2 YYNGEE. After removal of 4 bases from V and 0 bases from J, the junction contained 10 bases not matched to a gene. CDR3 length: 17 residues. Looking up the rest from reference TRBV9 and TRBJ2-3 gives the full variable domain: DSGVTQTPKHLITATGQRVTLRCSPRSGDLSVYWYQQSLDQGLQFLIQYYNGEERAKGNILERFSAQQFPDLHSELNLSSLELGDSALYFCASSPRGGLTSTDTQYFGPGTRLTVL.

The rearrangement joins TRBV9 to TRBJ2-5, with 7 bases lining up with TRBD2. In germline, CDR1 is SGDLS, CDR2 YYNGEE. V gave up 2 bases and J gave up 4 bases; unmatched junction bases: 5. The CDR3 has 14 residues. The CDR3 loop is CASSVGGSGETQYF. CDR3 DNA: TGTGCCAGCAGCGTCGGGGGGTCGGGAGAGACCCAGTACTTC.

This chain links TRBV9 with TRBJ2-1; possible D gene TRBD2, 6 bases. Germline values: CDR1 SGDLS, CDR2 YYNGEE. V lost 0 bases, J lost 6 bases, and 16 bases lay in between. This CDR3 has 16 amino acids. CDR3 bases: TGTGCCAGCAGCGTAGGGAATAGCGGAGGCGTCAATGAGCAGTTCTTC. It encodes CASSVGNSGGVNEQFF. The full variable domain, completed using reference TRBV9 and TRBJ2-1, is DSGVTQTPKHLITATGQRVTLRCSPRSGDLSVYWYQQSLDQGLQFLIQYYNGEERAKGNILERFSAQQFPDLHSELNLSSLELGDSALYFCASSVGNSGGVNEQFFGPGTRLTVL.

This clonotype was observed a handful of times. The chain is built from TRBV9 and TRBJ2-5; TRBD1 agrees at 9 bases. The germline V gene has CDR1 SGDLS and CDR2 YYNGEE. V lost 4 bases to trimming and J lost 2 bases; unmatched junction nucleotides: 3. The CDR3 has 14 residues. CDR3 loop: CASSIGTGQETQYF. In nucleotides, the CDR3 is TGTGCCAGCAGCATAGGGACAGGGCAAGAGACCCAGTACTTC. Complete variable domain (other parts from reference TRBV9 and TRBJ2-5): DSGVTQTPKHLITATGQRVTLRCSPRSGDLSVYWYQQSLDQGLQFLIQYYNGEERAKGNILERFSAQQFPDLHSELNLSSLELGDSALYFCASSIGTGQETQYFGPGTRLLVL.

This chain uses TRBV9 with TRBJ1-2; D gene uncertain. Germline V gives CDR1 SGDLS, CDR2 YYNGEE. V was cut by 4 bases and J by 4 bases, with 14 bases left in between. The CDR3 length is 14 residues. The CDR3 DNA reads TGTGCCAGCAGCTTGGACGGGAACAGCTATGGCTACACCTTC. It encodes CASSLDGNSYGYTF. The full variable domain, its missing parts supplied by reference TRBV9 and TRBJ1-2, is DSGVTQTPKHLITATGQRVTLRCSPRSGDLSVYWYQQSLDQGLQFLIQYYNGEERAKGNILERFSAQQFPDLHSELNLSSLELGDSALYFCASSLDGNSYGYTFGSGTRLTVV.

The sample holds many counts of this clonotype. The chain employs TRBV9 and TRBJ2-1; 13 bases align to TRBD2. Germline lookup yields CDR1 SGDLS and CDR2 YYNGEE. With 0 bases clipped from V and 7 bases from J, the junction kept 4 bases outside the gene matches. This CDR3 region has 16 residues. DNA of the CDR3: TGTGCCAGCAGCGTAGGGACTAGCGGGGGTTGGAATGAGCAGTTCTTC. It encodes CASSVGTSGGWNEQFF. The entire variable domain, with the rest obtained from reference TRBV9 and TRBJ2-1, is as follows: DSGVTQTPKHLITATGQRVTLRCSPRSGDLSVYWYQQSLDQGLQFLIQYYNGEERAKGNILERFSAQQFPDLHSELNLSSLELGDSALYFCASSVGTSGGWNEQFFGPGTRLTVL.

This clonotype was observed at least ten times. The V and J genes are TRBV9 and TRBJ2-7; 8 positions agree with TRBD2. Germline CDR1 SGDLS, CDR2 YYNGEE. This CDR3 is 14 amino acids long. The V gene end was trimmed by 3 bases and the J gene end by 9 bases; junction bases not matched to a gene: 11. CDR3 loop: CASSATSEPWGQYF. CDR3 bases: TGTGCCAGCAGCGCGACTAGCGAGCCTTGGGGGCAGTACTTC.

This clonotype occurred a few times. The V and J genes are TRBV9 and TRBJ2-2; 8 bases are a match to TRBD2. This CDR3 is built from 16 residues. J lost 2 bases, V lost 3 bases, and 6 bases had no gene match. Germline V gives CDR1 SGDLS, CDR2 YYNGEE. The chain's CDR3 is CASSGVTSVNTGELFF. As DNA, the CDR3 is TGTGCCAGCAGCGGCGTGACTAGCGTAAACACCGGGGAGCTGTTTTTT.

This clonotype has at least ten counts. The chain couples TRBV9 to TRBJ2-1; TRBD2 matches at 7 bases. CDR1 and CDR2 from the germline V gene are SGDLS and YYNGEE. V gave up 0 bases and J gave up 7 bases; unmatched junction bases: 7. This CDR3 is built from 15 residues. CDR3 protein: CASSVEAGARNEQFF. The CDR3 DNA reads as TGTGCCAGCAGCGTAGAGGCGGGAGCTCGGAATGAGCAGTTCTTC.

Ten or more counts support this clonotype. The V call is TRBV9, the J call TRBJ2-2, with D maybe TRBD2 (5 bases). The CDR3 covers 14 residues. The V and J ends lost 7 bases and 2 bases respectively, with 12 bases between them. Germline CDR1 is SGDLS and CDR2 is YYNGEE. The chain's CDR3 is CASRVGSNTGELFF. The CDR3 DNA reads TGTGCCAGCCGGGTGGGGAGCAACACCGGGGAGCTGTTTTTT.

This clonotype was observed many times. The chain couples TRBV9 to TRBJ2-3; a possible D gene is TRBD2 (6 bases). Trimming shortened V by 3 bases and J by 3 bases, and 17 bases separated the two germline ends. This CDR3 contains 16 residues. Germline CDR1 is SGDLS and CDR2 is YYNGEE. CDR3 bases: TGTGCCAGCAGCGCCGCCCCTCGACTAGTAACAGATACGCAGTATTTT. Its protein is CASSAAPRLVTDTQYF. Filled out from reference TRBV9 and TRBJ2-3, the complete variable domain reads DSGVTQTPKHLITATGQRVTLRCSPRSGDLSVYWYQQSLDQGLQFLIQYYNGEERAKGNILERFSAQQFPDLHSELNLSSLELGDSALYFCASSAAPRLVTDTQYFGPGTRLTVL.

The chain carries TRBV9 and TRBJ2-5; D call uncertain. CDR1 is SGDLS, CDR2 YYNGEE, per germline. Deletions cut 2 bases from V and 0 bases from J, with 8 bases between. CDR3 size: 14 residues. Written as DNA, the CDR3 is TGTGCCAGCAGCGTTTCGGCAGACCAAGAGACCCAGTACTTC. Translation: CASSVSADQETQYF.